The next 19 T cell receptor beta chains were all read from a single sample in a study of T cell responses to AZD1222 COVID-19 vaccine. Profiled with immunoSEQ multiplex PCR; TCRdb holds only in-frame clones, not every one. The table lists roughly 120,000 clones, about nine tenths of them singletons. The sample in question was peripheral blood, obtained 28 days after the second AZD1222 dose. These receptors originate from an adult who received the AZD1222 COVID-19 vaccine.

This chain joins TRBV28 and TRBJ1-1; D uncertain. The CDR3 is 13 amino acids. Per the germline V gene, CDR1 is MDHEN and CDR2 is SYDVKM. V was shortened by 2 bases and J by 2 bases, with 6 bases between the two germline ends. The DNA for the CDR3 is TGTGCCAGCAGTTTAGCCGTAAACACTGAAGCTTTCTTT. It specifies CASSLAVNTEAFF.

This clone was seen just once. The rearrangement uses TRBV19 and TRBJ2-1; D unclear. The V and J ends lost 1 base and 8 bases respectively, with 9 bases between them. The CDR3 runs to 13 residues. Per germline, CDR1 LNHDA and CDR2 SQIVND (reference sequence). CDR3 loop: CASSIGAADEQFF. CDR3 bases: TGTGCCAGTAGTATAGGGGCCGCCGATGAGCAGTTCTTC.

DNA for the CDR3: TGTGCCAGCAGTGACGGGACAGCAGGAAACACCATATATTTT. Translation gives CASSDGTAGNTIYF. This sequence joins TRBV2 and TRBJ1-3; 7 nucleotides match TRBD1. Germline CDR1 and CDR2: SNHLY and FYNNEI. This CDR3 comprises 14 residues. The V and J ends lost 3 bases and 4 bases, in that order; junction bases with no gene match: 3. The variable domain in full, completed from reference TRBV2 and TRBJ1-3, reads EPEVTQTPSHQVTQMGQEVILRCVPISNHLYFYWYRQILGQKVEFLVSFYNNEISEKSEIFDDQFSVERPDGSNFTLKIRSTKLEDSAMYFCASSDGTAGNTIYFGEGSWLTVV.

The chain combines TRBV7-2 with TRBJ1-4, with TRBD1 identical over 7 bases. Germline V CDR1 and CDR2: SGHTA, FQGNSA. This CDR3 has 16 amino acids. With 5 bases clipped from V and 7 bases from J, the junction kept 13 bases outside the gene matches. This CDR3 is CASSQTPGQLIEKLFF. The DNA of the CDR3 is TGTGCCAGCAGCCAGACACCGGGACAGCTAATTGAAAAACTGTTTTTT.

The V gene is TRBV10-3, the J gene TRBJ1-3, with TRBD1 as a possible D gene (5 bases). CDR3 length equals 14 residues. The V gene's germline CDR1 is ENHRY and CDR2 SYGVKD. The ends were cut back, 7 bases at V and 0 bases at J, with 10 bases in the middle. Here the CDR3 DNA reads TGTGCCATCATGGGGGGTTCCTCTGGAAACACCATATATTTT. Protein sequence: CAIMGGSSGNTIYF.

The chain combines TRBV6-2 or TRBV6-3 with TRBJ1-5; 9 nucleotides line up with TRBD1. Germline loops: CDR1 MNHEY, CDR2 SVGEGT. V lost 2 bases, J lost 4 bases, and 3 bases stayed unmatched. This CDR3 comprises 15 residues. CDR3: CASSYETGGNQPQHF. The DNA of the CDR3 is TGTGCCAGCAGTTACGAGACAGGGGGGAATCAGCCCCAGCATTTT.

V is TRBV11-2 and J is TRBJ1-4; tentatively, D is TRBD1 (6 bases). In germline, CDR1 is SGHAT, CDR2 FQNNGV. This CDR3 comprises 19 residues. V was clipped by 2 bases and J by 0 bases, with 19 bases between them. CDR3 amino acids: CASSLSGGWGTPTNEKLFF. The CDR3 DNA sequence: TGTGCCAGCAGCTTAAGCGGGGGATGGGGGACACCAACTAATGAAAAACTGTTTTTT.

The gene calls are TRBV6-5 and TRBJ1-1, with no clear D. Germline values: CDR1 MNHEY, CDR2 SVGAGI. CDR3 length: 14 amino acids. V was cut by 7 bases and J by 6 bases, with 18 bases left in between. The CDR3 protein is CASKTPRGLSEAFF. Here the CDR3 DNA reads TGTGCCAGCAAAACCCCCCGTGGGCTCTCTGAAGCTTTCTTT.

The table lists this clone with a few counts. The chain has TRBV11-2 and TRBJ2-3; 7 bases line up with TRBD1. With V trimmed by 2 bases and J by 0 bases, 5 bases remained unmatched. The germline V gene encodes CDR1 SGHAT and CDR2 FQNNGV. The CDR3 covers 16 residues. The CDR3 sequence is CASSLWQGVSTDTQYF. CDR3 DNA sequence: TGTGCCAGCAGCTTATGGCAGGGGGTTAGCACAGATACGCAGTATTTT.

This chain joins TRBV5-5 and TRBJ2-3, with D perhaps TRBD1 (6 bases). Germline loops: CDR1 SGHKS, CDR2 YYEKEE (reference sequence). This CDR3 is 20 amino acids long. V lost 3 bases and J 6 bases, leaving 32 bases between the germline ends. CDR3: CASSSLITRDIRLLSDTQYF. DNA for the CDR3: TGTGCCAGCAGCTCGCTAATTACTCGGGACATACGCCTTCTTTCGGATACGCAGTATTTT. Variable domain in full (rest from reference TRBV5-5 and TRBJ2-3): DAGVTQSPTHLIKTRGQQVTLRCSPISGHKSVSWYQQVLGQGPQFIFQYYEKEERGRGNFPDRFSARQFPNYSSELNVNALLLGDSALYLCASSSLITRDIRLLSDTQYFGPGTRLTVL.

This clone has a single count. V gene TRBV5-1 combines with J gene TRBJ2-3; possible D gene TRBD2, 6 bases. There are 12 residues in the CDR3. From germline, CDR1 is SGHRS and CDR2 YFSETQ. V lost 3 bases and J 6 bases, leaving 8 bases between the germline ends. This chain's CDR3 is CASSSSVDTQYF. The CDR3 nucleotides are TGCGCCAGCAGCTCTAGCGTCGATACGCAGTATTTT.

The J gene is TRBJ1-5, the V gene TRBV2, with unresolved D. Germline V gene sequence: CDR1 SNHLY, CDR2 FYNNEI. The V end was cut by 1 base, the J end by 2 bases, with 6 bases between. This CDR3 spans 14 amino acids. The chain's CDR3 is CASSEDWGNQPQHF. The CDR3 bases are TGTGCCAGCAGTGAAGACTGGGGCAATCAGCCCCAGCATTTT.

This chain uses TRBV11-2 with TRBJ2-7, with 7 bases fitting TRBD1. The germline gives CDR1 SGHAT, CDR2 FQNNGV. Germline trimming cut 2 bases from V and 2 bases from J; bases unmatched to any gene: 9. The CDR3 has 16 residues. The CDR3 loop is CASSLHIGQGAYEQYF. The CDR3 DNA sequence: TGTGCCAGCAGCTTACATATCGGGCAGGGGGCCTACGAGCAGTACTTC.

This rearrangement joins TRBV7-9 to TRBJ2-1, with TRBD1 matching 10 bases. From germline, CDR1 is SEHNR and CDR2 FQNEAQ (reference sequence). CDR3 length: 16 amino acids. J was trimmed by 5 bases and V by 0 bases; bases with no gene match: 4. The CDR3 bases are TGTGCCAGCAGCTTAGCGGAGGGACAGGGGAACAATGAGCAGTTCTTC. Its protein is CASSLAEGQGNNEQFF.

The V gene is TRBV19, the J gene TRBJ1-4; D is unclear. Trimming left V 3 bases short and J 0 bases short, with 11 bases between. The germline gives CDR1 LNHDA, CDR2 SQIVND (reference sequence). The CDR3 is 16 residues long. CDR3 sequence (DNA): TGTGCCAGTAGTATTTATTGGGGTACAACTAATGAAAAACTGTTTTTT. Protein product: CASSIYWGTTNEKLFF.

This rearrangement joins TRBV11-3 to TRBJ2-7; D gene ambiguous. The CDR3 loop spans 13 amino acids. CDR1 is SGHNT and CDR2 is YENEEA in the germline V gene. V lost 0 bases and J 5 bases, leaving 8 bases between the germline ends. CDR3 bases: TGTGCCAGCAGCTTAGACGGTGAGGACGAGCAGTACTTC. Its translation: CASSLDGEDEQYF.

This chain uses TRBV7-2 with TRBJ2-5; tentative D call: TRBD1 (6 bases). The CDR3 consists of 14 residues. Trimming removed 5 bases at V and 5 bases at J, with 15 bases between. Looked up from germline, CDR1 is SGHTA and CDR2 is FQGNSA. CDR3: CASSPQGSRETQYF. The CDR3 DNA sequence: TGTGCCAGCAGCCCTCAGGGGAGCAGGGAGACCCAGTACTTC.

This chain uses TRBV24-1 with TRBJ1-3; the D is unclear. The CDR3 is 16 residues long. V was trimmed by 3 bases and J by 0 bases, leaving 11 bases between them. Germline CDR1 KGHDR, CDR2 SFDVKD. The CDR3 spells CATSDPISSSGNTIYF. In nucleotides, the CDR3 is TGTGCCACCAGTGATCCGATAAGCAGCTCTGGAAACACCATATATTTT.

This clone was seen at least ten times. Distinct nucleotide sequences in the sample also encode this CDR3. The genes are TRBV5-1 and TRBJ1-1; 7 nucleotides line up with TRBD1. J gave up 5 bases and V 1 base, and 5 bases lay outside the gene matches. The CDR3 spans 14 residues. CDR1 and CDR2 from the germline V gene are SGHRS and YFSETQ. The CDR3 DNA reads TGCGCCAGCAGCTTGCAGGGGGGAGGAACTGAAGCTTTCTTT. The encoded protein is CASSLQGGGTEAFF.